This section outlines one TCR beta chain sequence together with its context. This clonotype came up once. Its specific antigen is unknown. A junction boundary mismatches the germline segment, possibly from a read error. Bulk unsorted tissue served as the source for RNA extraction, and RNA quality was assessed using a NanoDrop ND-1000 and an Agilent 2100. Donors were newly diagnosed lung cancer patients admitted for thoracic surgery in China between August and November 2014, without prior chemotherapy. Anyone who had undergone radiotherapy or chemotherapy before, or who had another cancer at the same time, was left out of the study. Pieces of surgical tissue measuring 1-2 cm3 were kept in RNAlater solution and held at -80 degrees C until needed. The protocol used for the library was multiplex PCR. Sequencing instrument: Illumina HiSeq 2500. TCRbeta libraries were constructed through three rounds of nested PCR with primers (Table S4) according to protocols modified from ARM-PCR. PCR products of 200-500 bp were gel-excised and purified with the QIAquick gel extraction kit before sequencing. The published analysis was carried out like this. Trimmomatic was used to clean the reads, FLASH merged the cleaned reads into complete CDR3 sequences, and MiTCR assigned the sequences to V(D)J germline segments. Clonal diversity was computed as the inverse Simpson's index with VDJtools. A read counted as productive if the sequence was in-frame and lacked a premature stop codon. TCRdb itself trimmed the public reads at Q25 with fastp, ran MiXCR and retained productive beta chains. Rows with a matching CDR3 protein are joined into one entry that keeps the most common DNA and genes. TCRdb's processing, not the authors', yielded these V and J calls. This sample gives fewer than 85,000 distinct CDR3 sequences in total; around four fifths of them show up just once. The ten largest clonotypes hold under 30% of the sample.

The record originates from a study of tumor and adjacent non-tumor tissue in lung cancer listed by TCRdb under 2018. Background on the whole study: Of the cohort, 12 patients had adenocarcinoma, 2 had squamous cell carcinoma and 1 had small cell lung cancer. The 15 enrolled patients, of whom 10 were men and 5 were women, were aged about 30 to 80 years and were diagnosed with TNM stage I to III disease. A total of 95 million to 150 million productive TCRbeta reads were generated by sequencing, corresponding to an average of roughly 4 million reads per sample. The study compared bulk TCRbeta repertoires between lung tumor tissue and matched distant non-tumor lung tissue from 15 or so lung cancer patients. For each patient, one tumor sample and one normal lung sample were taken, giving about 29 paired specimens that underwent TCRbeta CDR3 sequencing.

Results the study describes overall, beyond this receptor: Significantly higher TCR diversity (inverse Simpson) was observed in tumor tissue than in normal lung tissue (approximately 440 vs 150, P = 0.0075, Mann-Whitney U test). TCR diversity was significantly higher in younger patients, and higher tumor TCR diversity was associated with shorter overall and disease-free survival. The top 100 clones made up a significantly larger cumulative share of the repertoire in normal lung than in tumor tissue. Because peripheral blood was not sequenced, the blood TCRbeta repertoires of the lung cancer patients in the study went unexamined. The sequencing platform is not named in the methods, and unique molecular identifiers are not mentioned. The cohort had only about 15 patients, and the authors noted that larger samples and more detailed clinical data are needed.

The source material was lung tumor tissue. This clonotype was sampled from a man aged 55 to 70 with non-small cell lung cancer.

The CDR3 amino acid sequence is: CAGRSDSSYNEQFF. The nucleotide sequence reads TGCGCCGGCCGTAGCGACAGCTCCTACAATGAGCAGTTCTTC. The V gene is TRBV6-5 and the J gene is TRBJ2-1; the D call could be TRBD1 or TRBD2, with each sharing 5 bases. Reading from cysteine to phenylalanine, the CDR3 counts 14 amino acids. CDR3 DNA is the only sequence kept; it has 42 bases, read in frame from the first base. CDR1 and CDR2 (MNHEY, SVGAGI) derive from the germline V gene.